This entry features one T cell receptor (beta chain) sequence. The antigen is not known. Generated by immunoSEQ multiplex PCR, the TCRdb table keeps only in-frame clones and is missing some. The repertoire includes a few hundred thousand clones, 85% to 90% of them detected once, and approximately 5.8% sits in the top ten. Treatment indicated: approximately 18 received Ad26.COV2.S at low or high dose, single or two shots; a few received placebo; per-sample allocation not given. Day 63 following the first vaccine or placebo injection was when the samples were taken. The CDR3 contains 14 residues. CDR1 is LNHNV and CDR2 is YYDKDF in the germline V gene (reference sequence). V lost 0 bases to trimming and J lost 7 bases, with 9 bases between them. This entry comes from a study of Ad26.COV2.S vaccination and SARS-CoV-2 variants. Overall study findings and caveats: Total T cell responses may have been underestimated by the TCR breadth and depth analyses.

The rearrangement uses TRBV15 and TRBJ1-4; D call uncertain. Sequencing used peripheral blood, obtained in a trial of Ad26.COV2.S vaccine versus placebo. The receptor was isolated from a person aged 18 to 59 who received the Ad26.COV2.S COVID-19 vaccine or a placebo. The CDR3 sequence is CATSRDRAIEKLFF. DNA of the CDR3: TGTGCCACCAGCAGAGATAGGGCCATTGAAAAACTGTTTTTT. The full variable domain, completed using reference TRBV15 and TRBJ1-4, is DAMVIQNPRYQVTQFGKPVTLSCSQTLNHNVMYWYQQKSSQAPKLLFHYYDKDFNNEADTPDNFQSRRPNTSFCFLDIRSPGLGDTAMYLCATSRDRAIEKLFFGSGTQLSVL.